A single sample is the source of the 27 T cell receptor beta chains below, sequenced in a study of vaccination and CD4 T cells after COVID-19. Which antigens these TCRs recognize remains unknown. Treatment: approximately 9-day PBMC culture with coronavirus spike peptide pools or control peptides (ViraFEST assay). Sequenced with the Oncomine TCR Beta short-read assay was DNA taken from cultured CD4+ T cells. TCRdb reprocessed the PCR reads via MiXCR and lists one record per CDR3 protein. Of about 24,000 distinct CDR3 sequences in the sample, about 56% are singletons; the top ten hold 6.5% to 10%. Sequencing was carried out using CD4+ T cells from blood, cultured in vitro. The origin of the receptors is a human donor who had recovered from COVID-19.

The rearrangement joins TRBV27 to TRBJ2-7; unclear D gene. This CDR3 is 15 amino acids long. With 6 bases removed from V and 0 bases from J, the gap between germline ends came to 15 bases. The V gene's germline CDR1 is MNHEY and CDR2 SMNVEV (reference sequence). Here the CDR3 DNA reads TGTGCCAGCAGCCGGATCCATCTTAGCTCCTACGAGCAGTACTTC. It yields the protein CASSRIHLSSYEQYF.

The chain joins TRBV6-1 to TRBJ1-6; D is undetermined. The CDR3 is made up of 13 amino acids. Trimming removed 2 bases from V and 10 bases from J, with 9 bases in between. CDR1 is MNHNS, CDR2 SASEGT, per germline. The CDR3 DNA follows: TGTGCCAGCAGTGAAATGCTCGGGTCACCCCTCCACTTT. It encodes CASSEMLGSPLHF.

This sequence joins TRBV7-9 and TRBJ2-1; 8 nucleotides agree with TRBD1. The V gene end was trimmed by 8 bases and the J gene end by 3 bases; junction bases not matched to a gene: 6. Germline CDR1 SEHNR, CDR2 FQNEAQ (reference sequence). The CDR3 is made up of 14 amino acids. CDR3 sequence: CASLPGQDYNEQFF. CDR3 coding DNA: TGTGCCAGCTTACCGGGACAGGACTACAATGAGCAGTTCTTC.

This chain links TRBV12-3 or TRBV12-4 with TRBJ2-2, with 13 bases lining up with TRBD2. The CDR3 is made up of 15 amino acids. Trimming took 5 bases from V and 6 from J; bases not matched to a gene: 3. The DNA for the CDR3 is TGTGCCAGCAGTCCGGGACTAGCGGGATCCGGGGAGCTGTTTTTT. The encoded protein is CASSPGLAGSGELFF.

V is TRBV18 and J is TRBJ1-1; D call uncertain. The CDR3 is made up of 15 amino acids. The V gene lost 1 base and the J gene lost 4 bases, with 13 bases spanning the gap. CDR1 and CDR2 from the germline V gene are KGHSH and LQKENI. CDR3 sequence reads: CASSPLKEGITEAFF. As DNA, the CDR3 is TGTGCCAGCTCACCACTTAAAGAGGGTATCACTGAAGCTTTCTTT.

This clonotype came up a few times. The chain couples TRBV29-1 to TRBJ1-2; 7 nucleotides align to TRBD1. The J segment lost 5 bases and the V segment lost 6 bases, leaving 9 bases of the junction unmatched. The CDR3 loop spans 13 amino acids. In germline, CDR1 is SQVTM, CDR2 ANQGSEA. For the CDR3, the DNA is TGCAGCGTGGCCGGGACAGAACAATATGGCTACACCTTC. Amino acids: CSVAGTEQYGYTF. Together with reference TRBV29-1 and TRBJ1-2, the CDR3 gives the full variable domain: SAVISQKPSRDICQRGTSLTIQCQVDSQVTMMFWYRQQPGQSLTLIATANQGSEATYESGFVIDKFPISRPNLTFSTLTVSNMSPEDSSIYLCSVAGTEQYGYTFGSGTRLTVV.

This chain joins TRBV6-1 and TRBJ2-3; 7 nucleotides agree with TRBD2. With V trimmed by 6 bases and J by 3 bases, 6 bases remained unmatched. The CDR3 runs 14 residues. CDR1 and CDR2 from the germline V gene are MNHNS and SASEGT. The CDR3 is CASSERLATDTQYF. In DNA, the CDR3 is TGTGCCAGCAGCGAACGACTAGCAACAGATACGCAGTATTTT.

The V call is TRBV19, the J call TRBJ1-1; the D is unclear. Germline values: CDR1 LNHDA, CDR2 SQIVND (reference sequence). Trimming removed 0 bases from V and 2 bases from J, with 16 bases in between. CDR3 length: 17 amino acids. Here the CDR3 reads CASSIDPRASLNTEAFF. Written as DNA, the CDR3 is TGTGCCAGTAGTATAGATCCACGAGCCTCGTTAAACACTGAAGCTTTCTTT.

V usage is TRBV5-1 and J usage is TRBJ1-6, with 9 positions matching TRBD1. CDR1 and CDR2 from the germline V gene are SGHRS and YFSETQ. The V gene end was trimmed by 3 bases and the J gene end by 7 bases; junction bases not matched to a gene: 11. This CDR3 is built from 17 residues. CDR3 loop: CASSSQLQGAPNSPLHF. In nucleotides, the CDR3 is TGCGCCAGCAGCTCTCAACTACAGGGGGCGCCGAATTCACCCCTCCACTTT.

The rearrangement links TRBV6-1 to TRBJ2-5, with 12 nucleotides matching TRBD2. Germline V lookup: CDR1 MNHNS, CDR2 SASEGT. V was pared by 5 bases and J by 5 bases, with 3 bases of the junction left unmatched. This CDR3 comprises 14 residues. The CDR3 here is CASSRLAGEETQYF. In nucleotides, the CDR3 is TGTGCCAGCAGTCGACTAGCGGGAGAGGAGACCCAGTACTTC.

V usage is TRBV20-1 and J usage is TRBJ2-7; TRBD2 matches 10 bases. Germline values: CDR1 DFQATT, CDR2 SNEGSKA (reference sequence). Unmatched junction bases numbered 7, after V lost 6 bases and J lost 2 bases. The CDR3 has 14 amino acids. CDR3 DNA sequence: TGCAGTGCCAAGCGGGGGGGAAACGCCTACGAGCAGTACTTC. It translates to CSAKRGGNAYEQYF.

The chain is built from TRBV28 and TRBJ1-6; tentatively, D is TRBD1 (6 bases). The CDR3 is 14 residues long. The germline CDR1 and CDR2 sequences are MDHEN and SYDVKM. Trimming stripped 5 bases from V and 13 bases from J, with 18 bases between. CDR3 amino acids: CASSPTGPVPPLHF. The CDR3 DNA reads TGTGCCAGCAGTCCGACAGGCCCGGTTCCCCCCCTCCACTTT.

J is TRBJ1-3 and V is TRBV7-2; 8 bases match TRBD1. CDR1 is SGHTA, CDR2 FQGNSA, per germline. The ends lost 5 bases at V and 3 bases at J; junction bases unmatched: 9. The CDR3 contains 16 residues. CDR3 protein: CASSPTQGDRGNTIYF. CDR3 nucleotides: TGTGCCAGCAGCCCGACACAGGGGGATCGTGGAAACACCATATATTTT.

The chain's CDR3 is CASSLEGRSTEAFF. The CDR3 DNA follows: TGTGCCAGCAGCTTAGAAGGGAGGAGCACTGAAGCTTTCTTT. The chain links TRBV7-2 to TRBJ1-1; D ambiguous. CDR3 length: 14 residues. Germline CDR1 reads SGHTA; CDR2 reads FQGNSA. Trimming cost V 1 base and J 4 bases, with 10 bases left between them.

The chain employs TRBV12-3 or TRBV12-4 and TRBJ1-2; no reliable D call. V dropped 6 bases and J dropped 8 bases, with 13 bases sitting between them. The CDR3 is 12 residues long. The chain's CDR3 is CASSPREMGYTF. The DNA of the CDR3 is TGTGCCAGCAGCCCTAGAGAAATGGGCTACACCTTC.

This clonotype was counted only a few times. This chain links TRBV15 with TRBJ2-7; possible D gene TRBD2, 5 bases. This CDR3 spans 14 amino acids. Germline V gives CDR1 LNHNV, CDR2 YYDKDF (reference sequence). With 8 bases removed from V and 7 bases from J, the gap between germline ends came to 21 bases. CDR3 DNA: TGTGCCACCTGTCAGGCAGGACTCCCCTCTGAGCAGTACTTC. This translates into CATCQAGLPSEQYF.

The chain is built from TRBV12-1 and TRBJ1-1; the table calls TRBD1, which could not be checked here. TRBV12-1 is termed a pseudogene. CDR3 length: 14 amino acids. CDR3 sequence reads: CASSEDSLSTEAFF. The CDR3, as DNA: TGTGCCAGCAGCGAGGACAGTCTTAGCACTGAAGCTTTCTTT.

The chain joins TRBV28 to TRBJ1-1, with 11 bases lining up with TRBD1. The length of the CDR3 is 14 residues. Germline V lookup: CDR1 MDHEN, CDR2 SYDVKM. V shed 1 base, J shed 7 bases, and the junction held 2 bases outside the gene matches. DNA for the CDR3: TGTGCCAGCAGTTTATCCGGGACAGGGGGTGAAGCTTTCTTT. It is translated as CASSLSGTGGEAFF.

This clonotype was counted a few times. This sequence joins TRBV7-3 and TRBJ2-1; 16 nucleotides line up with TRBD2. The CDR3 is 20 amino acids. With V trimmed by 5 bases and J by 2 bases, 12 bases remained unmatched. Germline CDR1 is SGHTA and CDR2 is FQGTGA. CDR3 loop: CASSPHSTGLAGGAYNEQFF. CDR3 coding DNA: TGTGCCAGCAGCCCCCACTCCACGGGACTAGCGGGAGGGGCCTACAATGAGCAGTTCTTC.

The chain is built from TRBV7-2 and TRBJ2-5; D not resolved. The CDR3 totals 13 residues. Trimming removed 5 bases from V and 5 bases from J, with 12 bases in between. Germline-derived CDR1 and CDR2 are SGHTA and FQGNSA. The CDR3 region is CASSPPPSETQYF. DNA of the CDR3: TGTGCCAGCAGCCCTCCCCCGTCGGAGACCCAGTACTTC.

This clonotype occurred a few times. Here the CDR3 reads CSAGHRQGNNQPQHF. The CDR3 DNA is TGCAGTGCTGGGCATCGACAGGGTAACAATCAGCCCCAGCATTTT. The genes are TRBV20-1 and TRBJ1-5, with 7 bases that match TRBD1. Germline-derived CDR1 and CDR2 are DFQATT and SNEGSKA (reference sequence). The CDR3 length is 15 residues. V trimming: 5 bases; J trimming: 3 bases; junction bases outside the gene matches: 10.

The rearrangement links TRBV20-1 to TRBJ1-5, with TRBD1 identical over 7 bases. Per germline, CDR1 DFQATT and CDR2 SNEGSKA (reference sequence). J gave up 4 bases and V 3 bases, and 6 bases lay outside the gene matches. This CDR3 is built from 14 residues. CDR3 residues: CSASSQGTNQPQHF. In DNA, the CDR3 is TGCAGTGCTAGTTCACAGGGGACAAATCAGCCCCAGCATTTT.

This rearrangement joins TRBV5-1 to TRBJ1-1; D call uncertain. The germline CDR1 and CDR2 sequences are SGHRS and YFSETQ. The CDR3 is made up of 14 amino acids. V was cut by 3 bases and J by 5 bases, with 14 bases left in between. In DNA, the CDR3 is TGCGCCAGCAGCTCGACCCCGGTGGGGACTGAAGCTTTCTTT. This encodes CASSSTPVGTEAFF.

This clonotype has a handful of counts. The chain joins TRBV20-1 to TRBJ1-5, with D tentatively TRBD1 (6 bases). The germline gives CDR1 DFQATT, CDR2 SNEGSKA (reference sequence). The germline V and J ends were trimmed by 6 bases and 2 bases, with 11 bases remaining between them. The CDR3 is made up of 13 amino acids. Written as DNA, the CDR3 is TGCAGTGCAAACAGGGTAGGCAATCAGCCCCAGCATTTT. Protein sequence: CSANRVGNQPQHF.

This clonotype has more than one count but fewer than ten. This rearrangement joins TRBV6-1 to TRBJ1-1, with D perhaps matching TRBD1 (6 bases). V lost 7 bases and J 0 bases, leaving 15 bases between the germline ends. CDR1 is MNHNS, CDR2 SASEGT, per germline. The CDR3 covers 15 residues. In DNA, the CDR3 is TGTGCCAGCAACCCCAGGGGCCTAATGAACACTGAAGCTTTCTTT. Encoded protein: CASNPRGLMNTEAFF.

The chain is built from TRBV28 and TRBJ1-2; a possible D gene is TRBD1 (5 bases). Trimming stripped 2 bases from V and 12 bases from J, with 22 bases between. This CDR3 contains 15 residues. CDR1 and CDR2 (germline): MDHEN, SYDVKM. Here the CDR3 DNA reads TGTGCCAGCAGTTTAGGCAGGTTGATTGGGGCGGCGGACACCTTC. It codes for CASSLGRLIGAADTF.

The chain is built from TRBV15 and TRBJ1-1; D not certain. The V gene lost 2 bases and the J gene lost 1 base, with 8 bases spanning the gap. The germline gives CDR1 LNHNV, CDR2 YYDKDF (reference sequence). The CDR3 runs 14 residues. The CDR3 DNA follows: TGTGCCACCAGCAGACTTGGTTGGAACACTGAAGCTTTCTTT. It encodes CATSRLGWNTEAFF.